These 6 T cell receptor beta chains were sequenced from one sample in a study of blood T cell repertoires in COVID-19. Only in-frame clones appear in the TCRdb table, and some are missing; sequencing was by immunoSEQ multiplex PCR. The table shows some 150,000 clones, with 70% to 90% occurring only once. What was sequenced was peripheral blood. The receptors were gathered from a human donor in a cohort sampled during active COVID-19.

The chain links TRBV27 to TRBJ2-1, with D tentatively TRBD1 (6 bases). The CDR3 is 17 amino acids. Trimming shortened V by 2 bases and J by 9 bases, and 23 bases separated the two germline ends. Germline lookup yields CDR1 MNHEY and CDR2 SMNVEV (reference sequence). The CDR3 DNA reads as TGTGCCAGCAGTTTACGGAACTACGAACAGGGTGGAGGTGAGCAGTTCTTC. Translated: CASSLRNYEQGGGEQFF.

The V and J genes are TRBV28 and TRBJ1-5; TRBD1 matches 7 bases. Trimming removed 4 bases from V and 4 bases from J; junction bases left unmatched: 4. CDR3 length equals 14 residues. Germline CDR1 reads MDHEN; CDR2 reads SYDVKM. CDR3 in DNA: TGTGCCAGCAGTTCGGGGACAGCGAATCAGCCCCAGCATTTT. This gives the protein CASSSGTANQPQHF. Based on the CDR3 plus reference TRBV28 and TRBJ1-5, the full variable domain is DVKVTQSSRYLVKRTGEKVFLECVQDMDHENMFWYRQDPGLGLRLIYFSYDVKMKEKGDIPEGYSVSREKKERFSLILESASTNQTSMYLCASSSGTANQPQHFGDGTRLSIL.

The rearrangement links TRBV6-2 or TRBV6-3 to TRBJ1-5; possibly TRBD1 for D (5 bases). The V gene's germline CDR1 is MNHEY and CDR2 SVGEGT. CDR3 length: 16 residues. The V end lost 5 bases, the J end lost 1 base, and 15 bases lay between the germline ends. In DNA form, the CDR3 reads TGTGCCAGCAGTCGAAACAGGCGCTTGAGCAATCAGCCCCAGCATTTT. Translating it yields CASSRNRRLSNQPQHF.

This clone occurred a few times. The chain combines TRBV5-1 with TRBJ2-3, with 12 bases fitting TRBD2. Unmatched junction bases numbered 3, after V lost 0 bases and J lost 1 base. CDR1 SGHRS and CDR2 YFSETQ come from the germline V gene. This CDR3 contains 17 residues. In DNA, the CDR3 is TGCGCCAGCAGCTTGGGGAGGACTAGCGGGGGCACAGATACGCAGTATTTT. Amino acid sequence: CASSLGRTSGGTDTQYF.

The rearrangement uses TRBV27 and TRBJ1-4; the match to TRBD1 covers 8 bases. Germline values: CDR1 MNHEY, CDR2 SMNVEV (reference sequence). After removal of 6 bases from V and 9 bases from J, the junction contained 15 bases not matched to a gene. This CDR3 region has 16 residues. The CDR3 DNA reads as TGTGCCAGCAGGATAACCGCAGGGGGCACGAGGAAAAAACTGTTTTTT. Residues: CASRITAGGTRKKLFF. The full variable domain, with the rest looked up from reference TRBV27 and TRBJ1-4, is EAQVTQNPRYLITVTGKKLTVTCSQNMNHEYMSWYRQDPGLGLRQIYYSMNVEVTDKGDVPEGYKVSRKEKRNFPLILESPSPNQTSLYFCASRITAGGTRKKLFFGSGTQLSVL.

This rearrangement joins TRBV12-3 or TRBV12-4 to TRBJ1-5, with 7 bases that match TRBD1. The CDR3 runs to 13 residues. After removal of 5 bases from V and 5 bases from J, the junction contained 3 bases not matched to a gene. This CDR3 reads CASSTGEDQPQHF. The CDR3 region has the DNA TGTGCCAGCAGTACAGGGGAGGATCAGCCCCAGCATTTT.